The next 12 T cell receptor beta chains were all read from a single sample in a study of CD8 T cells in ankylosing spondylitis. TCRdb reprocessed the 5' RACE reads with MiXCR, giving one entry per CDR3 protein. The table includes about 120,000 distinct CDR3 sequences, approximately 13% detected once. What was sequenced was blood, either unsorted or a sorted T cell fraction (not recorded which). These receptors were collected from a female donor with ankylosing spondylitis or in good health (not recorded which).

This clonotype appeared many times. This rearrangement joins TRBV5-1 to TRBJ2-3; D not certain. The ends were cut back, 5 bases at V and 6 bases at J, with 16 bases in the middle. Germline loops: CDR1 SGHRS, CDR2 YFSETQ. This CDR3 contains 14 residues. The CDR3 DNA reads as TGCGCCAGCAGTAGAGGCCAGCCGGTGGATACGCAGTATTTT. Amino acids: CASSRGQPVDTQYF.

This clonotype came up a few times. The rearrangement joins TRBV10-3 to TRBJ2-1; 11 bases are a match to TRBD2. The germline V gene encodes CDR1 ENHRY and CDR2 SYGVKD. Trimming cost V 10 bases and J 0 bases; bases outside gene matches: 5. There are 15 residues in the CDR3. The CDR3 DNA sequence: TGTGCCAGCTCTACTAGCGGGAGCTCCTACAATGAGCAGTTCTTC. Its protein product is CASSTSGSSYNEQFF.

This sequence joins TRBV9 and TRBJ1-4, with 9 bases lining up with TRBD1. The germline V gene encodes CDR1 SGDLS and CDR2 YYNGEE. J was trimmed by 5 bases and V by 3 bases; bases with no gene match: 5. This CDR3 spans 15 amino acids. CDR3: CASSEGTGRNEKLFF. Written as DNA, the CDR3 is TGTGCCAGCAGCGAAGGGACAGGGAGGAATGAAAAACTGTTTTTT.

V gene TRBV13 combines with J gene TRBJ2-5, with 7 positions matching TRBD2. The germline V gene has CDR1 PRHDT and CDR2 FYEKMQ (reference sequence). The CDR3 runs 15 residues. J was trimmed by 5 bases and V by 7 bases; bases with no gene match: 13. CDR3 in DNA: TGTGCCAGCACCCTCTCTAGCGGTATTATGGAGACCCAGTACTTC. Amino acids: CASTLSSGIMETQYF.

The table lists this clonotype with many counts. The chain employs TRBV28 and TRBJ2-3; the match to TRBD1 covers 9 bases. The CDR3 has 14 amino acids. Germline CDR1 reads MDHEN; CDR2 reads SYDVKM. V was clipped by 6 bases and J by 4 bases; unmatched bases: 5. The DNA for the CDR3 is TGTGCCAGCAGCCGGGACAGGGTTGCAGATACGCAGTATTTT. This codes for CASSRDRVADTQYF.

This clonotype was seen at least ten times. The chain is built from TRBV24-1 and TRBJ2-5; possibly TRBD2 for D (5 bases). V was trimmed by 7 bases and J by 2 bases, leaving 7 bases between them. The germline V gene encodes CDR1 KGHDR and CDR2 SFDVKD. The CDR3 is 12 amino acids. The CDR3 DNA sequence: TGTGCCACCAGCGGGGAGCAAGAGACCCAGTACTTC. It translates to CATSGEQETQYF.

This clonotype was recorded a few times. V is TRBV6-5 and J is TRBJ1-1; D unresolved. The CDR3 is made up of 16 amino acids. V was trimmed by 2 bases and J by 1 base, leaving 14 bases between them. Germline V lookup: CDR1 MNHEY, CDR2 SVGAGI. The CDR3 protein is CASSYLSGRQNTEAFF. DNA of the CDR3: TGTGCCAGCAGTTACCTCAGTGGACGGCAGAACACTGAAGCTTTCTTT.

The count of this clonotype is one. One end of the junction fails to match germline, which may point to a read error. The rearrangement links TRBV20-1 to TRBJ1-2; TRBD1 is a possible D gene (6 bases). Germline V gene lookup returns CDR1 DFQATT and CDR2 SNEGSKA (reference sequence). The CDR3 spans 14 residues. The CDR3, as DNA: TGCAGTGCTATTCGGACAGCTACTAACTGTGGCTACACCTTC. Protein: CSAIRTATNCGYTF.

The rearrangement links TRBV5-4 to TRBJ2-1; 7 nucleotides line up with TRBD1. This CDR3 is built from 15 residues. V was clipped by 4 bases and J by 5 bases; unmatched bases: 9. The germline V gene encodes CDR1 SGHNT and CDR2 YYREEE (reference sequence). DNA for the CDR3: TGTGCCAGCAGCACTCGACAGGGACCGAACAATGAGCAGTTCTTC. Its translation: CASSTRQGPNNEQFF.

The sample holds many counts of this clonotype. The chain is built from TRBV6-1 and TRBJ2-1, with D possibly matching TRBD1 (6 bases). CDR1 is MNHNS and CDR2 is SASEGT in the germline V gene. There are 15 residues in the CDR3. V was pared by 6 bases and J by 1 base, with 13 bases between. CDR3: CASRPQGQSYNEQFF. CDR3 nucleotide sequence: TGTGCCAGCAGACCACAGGGTCAGTCCTACAATGAGCAGTTCTTC.

This clonotype was recorded at least ten times. The J gene is TRBJ2-1, the V gene TRBV5-1; 7 nucleotides line up with TRBD1. CDR3 length equals 13 residues. The germline V gene encodes CDR1 SGHRS and CDR2 YFSETQ. Unmatched junction bases numbered 2, after V lost 4 bases and J lost 4 bases. This CDR3 is CASSEQGYNEQFF. Here the CDR3 DNA reads TGCGCCAGCAGCGAACAGGGGTACAATGAGCAGTTCTTC.

Only a few counts were recorded for this clonotype. The V and J genes are TRBV12-3 or TRBV12-4 and TRBJ2-5, with 9 bases matching TRBD1. This CDR3 spans 15 amino acids. V lost 4 bases to trimming and J lost 4 bases; unmatched junction nucleotides: 7. This CDR3 reads CASSSRDRVTETQYF. The CDR3 nucleotides read TGTGCCAGCAGTTCCCGGGACAGGGTCACAGAGACCCAGTACTTC.